This T cell receptor (beta chain) derives from a study of human T cells and chemical hapten exposure. The wider study: Application of 0.01% DPC to the upper back was done by patch test, with a reading at 6 days.

This clonotype was observed at least ten times. The CDR3 spans 13 residues. Trimming shortened V by 7 bases and J by 10 bases, and 17 bases separated the two germline ends. Looked up from germline, CDR1 is MDHEN and CDR2 is SYDVKM. TCRdb recomputed calls from the RACE reads with MiXCR, one row per CDR3 protein. Of 240,000 or so distinct CDR3 sequences in the sample, 7.5% to 9% were seen once. The time point is: pre-sensitization, week 0. The treatment denotes: therapeutic diphenylcyclopropenone sensitization with weekly scalp DPC. Sequenced here: whole blood, sampled in connection with sensitization to the hapten diphenylcyclopropenone (DPC). The rearrangement links TRBV28 to TRBJ2-1; D is uncertain. The clonotype comes from a woman aged 40 to 50 with alopecia areata. Some clones in this sample may be carry-over from other donors' samples. The CDR3 here is CASNPALGHEQFF. In DNA, the CDR3 is TGTGCCAGCAACCCGGCCCTCGGCCACGAGCAGTTCTTC. The full variable domain, its missing parts supplied by reference TRBV28 and TRBJ2-1, is DVKVTQSSRYLVKRTGEKVFLECVQDMDHENMFWYRQDPGLGLRLIYFSYDVKMKEKGDIPEGYSVSREKKERFSLILESASTNQTSMYLCASNPALGHEQFFGPGTRLTVL.